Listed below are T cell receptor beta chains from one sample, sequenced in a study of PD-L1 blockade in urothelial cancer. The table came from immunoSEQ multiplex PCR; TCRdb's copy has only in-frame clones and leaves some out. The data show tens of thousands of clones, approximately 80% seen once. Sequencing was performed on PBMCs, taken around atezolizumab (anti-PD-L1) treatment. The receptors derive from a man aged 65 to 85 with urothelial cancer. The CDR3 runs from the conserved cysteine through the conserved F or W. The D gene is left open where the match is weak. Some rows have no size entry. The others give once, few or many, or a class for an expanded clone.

TGTGCCAGCAGTGTAAGGACTGCGGAGCTGTTTTTT	CASSVRTAELFF	TRBJ2-2	.	.	TRBV6-1
TGTGCCAGCAGCCACGGGGAGGCAGGAAACACCATATATTTT	CASSHGEAGNTIYF	TRBJ1-3	.	.	TRBV11-3
TGTGCCAGCAGCCACTCGATAGGGACAACTAACACCGGGGAGCTGTTTTTT	CASSHSIGTTNTGELFF	TRBJ2-2	.	.	TRBV9
TGTGCCACCAGCAGAGATCTTTGGGGAGCGGACTCCTACGAGCAGTACTTC	CATSRDLWGADSYEQYF	TRBJ2-7	.	.	TRBV15
TGCGCCAGCAGTGAACAGGGGGGTTTCAATCAGCCCCAGCATTTT	CASSEQGGFNQPQHF	TRBJ1-5	.	TRBD1	TRBV5-1
TGCAGCTCGTCGGGGGGGATCGCCTACAATGAGCAGTTCTTC	CSSSGGIAYNEQFF	TRBJ2-1	.	TRBD2	TRBV29-1
TGCGCCAGCAGCCAAGATCCTCAGGGGGCGCGTGTCACCGGGGAGCTGTTTTTT	CASSQDPQGARVTGELFF	TRBJ2-2	.	TRBD1	TRBV4-1
TGTGCCCGACGTGAGCGCCCAGATACGCAGTATTTT	CARRERPDTQYF	TRBJ2-3	.	.	TRBV6-1
TGTGCCACCAGCAGAGATCGGGAAAATACGCAGTATTTT	CATSRDRENTQYF	TRBJ2-3	few	.	TRBV15
TGTGCCAGCAGAATCAGGGGAGACTATGGCTACACCTTC	CASRIRGDYGYTF	TRBJ1-2	.	.	TRBV13
TGTGCCAGCAGCTCCACAGGGGCAACTAATGAAAAACTGTTTTTT	CASSSTGATNEKLFF	TRBJ1-4	.	TRBD1	TRBV5-4
TGTGCCAGCAGTTCCCTCTATCAGCCCCAGCATTTT	CASSSLYQPQHF	TRBJ1-5	.	.	TRBV28
TGTGCCAGCTCACCACCGCGGCTAGCGGGAATTGGCACAGATACGCAGTATTTT	CASSPPRLAGIGTDTQYF	TRBJ2-3	.	TRBD2	TRBV18
TGTGCCATCAGTCCCGGGACAGGGGGTAGTGAGCAGTACTTC	CAISPGTGGSEQYF	TRBJ2-7	.	TRBD1	TRBV10-3
TGTGCCAGTAGTATCCAGGCTTCCAATCAGCCCCAGCATTTT	CASSIQASNQPQHF	TRBJ1-5	.	.	TRBV19
TGCGCCAGCAGCTTGGGACAGGGTAACTATGGCTACACCTTC	CASSLGQGNYGYTF	TRBJ1-2	few	TRBD1	TRBV5-1
TGTGCCAGCAGCCTATCGGGCACAGATACGCAGTATTTT	CASSLSGTDTQYF	TRBJ2-3	.	.	TRBV11-3
TGTGCCAGCAGTTTCGTTACGGGTGACGCGGAGACCCAGTACTTC	CASSFVTGDAETQYF	TRBJ2-5	.	.	TRBV28
TGTGCCAGCAGATTTTCCGGGACAGGGTACACTGAAGCTTTCTTT	CASRFSGTGYTEAFF	TRBJ1-1	.	TRBD1	TRBV28
TGTGCCAGCACCCCGGACAGAGATGCTAGCGGGGCACAGTACTTC	CASTPDRDASGAQYF	TRBJ2-7	once	TRBD2	TRBV2
TGTGCCAGCAACCCTGGGGGCTGGAACTATGGCTACACCTTC	CASNPGGWNYGYTF	TRBJ1-2	.	.	TRBV6-5
TGTGCCAGCAGCTTATACGGGACAACAACCGGGGAGCTGTTTTTT	CASSLYGTTTGELFF	TRBJ2-2	.	.	TRBV5-5
TGCGCCAGCAGCTTGGAAGTGGCTAGAAATTCCGGGGAGCTGTTTTTT	CASSLEVARNSGELFF	TRBJ2-2	.	.	TRBV5-1
TGTGCCAGCGGATCGGTGAGGGAGGGAGATACGCAGTATTTT	CASGSVREGDTQYF	TRBJ2-3	.	TRBD2	TRBV28
TGTGCCAGCAGTCGCCCCCCGGGGACAGGGGTTGAAGCTTTCTTT	CASSRPPGTGVEAFF	TRBJ1-1	.	TRBD1	TRBV27
TGTGCCAGCAAGGAACAGGAGTACGAGCAGTACTTC	CASKEQEYEQYF	TRBJ2-7	.	.	TRBV28
TGTGCCAGCAAACCTTCGACAGGGGACTATGGCTACACCTTC	CASKPSTGDYGYTF	TRBJ1-2	.	TRBD1	TRBV2
TGTGCCGCACGGACAGAGAGCTCCTATAATTCACCCCTCCACTTT	CAARTESSYNSPLHF	TRBJ1-6	.	.	TRBV2
TGTGCCAGCAGTTACTCCGGGACAGGGACGAGCGAGCAGTACTTC	CASSYSGTGTSEQYF	TRBJ2-7	.	TRBD1	TRBV6-5
TGTGCCAGCAGCCTGCAGGGCGGCACAGATACGCAGTATTTT	CASSLQGGTDTQYF	TRBJ2-3	.	.	TRBV7-8
TGCGCCAGCAGCCAAGATTGGGGACAGACAACAGGGGGCTACACCTTC	CASSQDWGQTTGGYTF	TRBJ1-2	.	TRBD1	TRBV4-3
TGCAGCGCCATCCGGGGCAGCGGGACTGAAGCTTTCTTT	CSAIRGSGTEAFF	TRBJ1-1	.	.	TRBV29-1
TGTGCCAGCAGCGCGGTTCGTTTCACAGATACGCAGTATTTT	CASSAVRFTDTQYF	TRBJ2-3	.	.	TRBV7-7
TGTGCCAGCTCACCTTCAGATGGCTACACCTTC	CASSPSDGYTF	TRBJ1-2	few	.	TRBV18
TGCGCCAGCAGCCAAGATTCCCGACAGGGGGCGTACTCTGGGGCCAACGTCCTGACTTTC	CASSQDSRQGAYSGANVLTF	TRBJ2-6	.	TRBD1	TRBV4-1
TGTGCCACCAGCCCCCGGACAGGGGGCGGGGGAGAGCAGTTCTTC	CATSPRTGGGGEQFF	TRBJ2-1	.	TRBD1	TRBV15
TGCGCCAGCAGCTACGGACAGGGGCCGGCTTTCTTT	CASSYGQGPAFF	TRBJ1-1	.	TRBD1	TRBV5-1
TGTGCCAGCTCACCCGAAGTCAGGGAAAAACTGTTTTTT	CASSPEVREKLFF	TRBJ1-4	.	.	TRBV18
TGTGCCAGCAGTACTGGGACGGGGACTCTGGGCGAGCAGTACTTC	CASSTGTGTLGEQYF	TRBJ2-7	.	.	TRBV28
TGTGCCAGCAGCTTAAGTAGACAAGAAGCTTTCTTT	CASSLSRQEAFF	TRBJ1-1	once	.	TRBV7-3
TGTGCCAGTAGTATAGGGGGGGGACAAGAGACCCAGTACTTC	CASSIGGGQETQYF	TRBJ2-5	once	TRBD2	TRBV19
TGTGCCAGCAGCTGGACAGGGCTGGGCGAGCAGTACTTC	CASSWTGLGEQYF	TRBJ2-7	few	TRBD1	TRBV5-6
TGCGCCAGCAGCCGACAGCCCTCGGGCACAGATACGCAGTATTTT	CASSRQPSGTDTQYF	TRBJ2-3	.	.	TRBV5-1
TGTGCCAGCAGCTTTATAATCCCCAAGGACTACCAAGAGACCCAGTACTTC	CASSFIIPKDYQETQYF	TRBJ2-5	.	.	TRBV5-6
TGTGCCAGCAGTTTATTCAGGAATTCACCCCTCCACTTT	CASSLFRNSPLHF	TRBJ1-6	.	.	TRBV27
TGTGCCAGCAGCCCGAGGAGGGGGGGGCGCACCGGGGAGCTGTTTTTT	CASSPRRGGRTGELFF	TRBJ2-2	few	.	TRBV7-2
TGCGCCAGCAGCCAAGACAGATCATACGAGCAGTACTTC	CASSQDRSYEQYF	TRBJ2-7	.	.	TRBV4-1
TGTGCCAGCAGTCTCAGGACTAGCGGGAGTGGAGATACGCAGTATTTT	CASSLRTSGSGDTQYF	TRBJ2-3	.	TRBD2	TRBV28
TGTGCCAGCTCACCGGGTGGCGGGAGGACTTACAATGAGCAGTTCTTC	CASSPGGGRTYNEQFF	TRBJ2-1	once	TRBD2	TRBV18
TGCAGCGTTGTAATTAGCGGGACAACTAATGAAAAACTGTTTTTT	CSVVISGTTNEKLFF	TRBJ1-4	.	.	TRBV29-1
TGTGCCAGCTCACCAACAGGGTACTCCTACAATGAGCAGTTCTTC	CASSPTGYSYNEQFF	TRBJ2-1	.	.	TRBV18